Listed here is a single T cell receptor (beta chain). Its antigen remains unknown. The data belong to a study of OX40 agonist ivuxolimab in advanced cancers. Whole-study context: Head and neck, renal cell, melanoma or hepatocellular carcinoma were the cancers that dose-escalation patients had. A history of anti-PD-1, anti-PD-L1 or anti-CTLA-4 therapy was acceptable, and more than 30% had some.

Generated by immunoSEQ multiplex PCR, the TCRdb table keeps only in-frame clones and is missing some. The sample lists tens of thousands of clones; 91% were seen once. Study-level points and caveats: Clonal expansion in partial responders at 0.1-3.0 mg/kg ranked among the lowest. CD4+ T cells averaged fewer expanded clones than CD8+ T cells.

Germline V lookup: CDR1 SGHRS, CDR2 YFSETQ. This CDR3 contains 16 residues. Losses at the gene ends were 7 bases for V and 0 bases for J; bases not matched to a gene: 9. The sequence derives from an adult with an advanced solid tumor such as melanoma, head and neck, liver or kidney cancer. The V and J genes are TRBV5-1 and TRBJ1-4; TRBD1 matches 7 bases. Sample: CD4+ or CD8+ T cells sorted from blood, taken in a trial of the OX40 agonist ivuxolimab. The CDR3 DNA sequence: TGCGCCAGCGCTTTCGGCAGGGGGGCAACTAATGAAAAACTGTTTTTT. Encoded protein: CASAFGRGATNEKLFF.